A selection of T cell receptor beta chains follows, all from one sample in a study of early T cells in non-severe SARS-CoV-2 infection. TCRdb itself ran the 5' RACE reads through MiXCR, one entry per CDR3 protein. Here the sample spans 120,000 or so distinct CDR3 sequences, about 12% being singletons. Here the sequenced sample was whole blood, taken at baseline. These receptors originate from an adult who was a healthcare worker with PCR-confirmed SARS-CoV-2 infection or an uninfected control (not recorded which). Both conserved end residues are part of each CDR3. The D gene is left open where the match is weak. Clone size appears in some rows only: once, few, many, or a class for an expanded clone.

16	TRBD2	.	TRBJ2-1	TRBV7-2	CASSLGLASRYNEQFF	TGTGCCAGCAGCTTAGGACTAGCGAGCCGTTACAATGAGCAGTTCTTC
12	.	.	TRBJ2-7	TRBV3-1	CASSPFGDEQYF	TGTGCCAGCAGCCCGTTCGGGGACGAGCAGTACTTC
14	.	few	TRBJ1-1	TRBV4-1	CASTKTTEGTEAFF	TGCGCCAGCACCAAAACTACAGAGGGGACTGAAGCTTTCTTT
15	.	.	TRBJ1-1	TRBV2	CASSPRARGNTEAFF	TGTGCCAGCAGCCCCCGGGCGAGAGGGAACACTGAAGCTTTCTTT
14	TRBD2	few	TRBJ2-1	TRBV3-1	CASNQRGGRNEQFF	TGTGCCAGCAACCAGCGGGGGGGTCGGAATGAGCAGTTCTTC
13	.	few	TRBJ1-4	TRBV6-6	CASRAVSDEKLFF	TGTGCCAGCAGGGCCGTCTCTGACGAAAAACTGTTTTTT
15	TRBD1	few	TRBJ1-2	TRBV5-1	CASSHGTGDRYGYTF	TGCGCCAGCAGCCACGGGACAGGCGACCGGTATGGCTACACCTTC
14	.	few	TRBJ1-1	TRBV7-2	CASSSPNRREEAFF	TGTGCCAGCAGCTCCCCAAACCGAAGAGAAGAAGCTTTCTTT
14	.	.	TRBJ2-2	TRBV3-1	CASSQEAGTGELFF	TGTGCCAGCAGCCAAGAGGCAGGCACCGGGGAGCTGTTTTTT
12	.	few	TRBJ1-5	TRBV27	CASRGTGQPQHF	TGTGCCAGCAGGGGGACCGGCCAGCCCCAGCATTTT
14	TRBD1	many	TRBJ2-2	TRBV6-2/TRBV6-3	CASAQNRGTGELFF	TGTGCCAGCGCCCAAAACAGGGGCACCGGGGAGCTGTTTTTT
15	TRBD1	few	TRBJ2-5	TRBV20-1	CSATDLDRGRETQYF	TGCAGTGCTACTGACCTCGACAGGGGCAGGGAGACCCAGTACTTC
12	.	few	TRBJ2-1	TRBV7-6	CASSFGENEQFF	TGTGCCAGCAGCTTTGGTGAGAATGAGCAGTTCTTC
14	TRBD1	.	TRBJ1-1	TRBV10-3	CATRRQGMNTEAFF	TGTGCCACCCGGAGACAGGGGATGAACACTGAAGCTTTCTTT
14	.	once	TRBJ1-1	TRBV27	CASSLTALNTEAFF	TGTGCCAGCAGTTTGACAGCTTTGAACACTGAAGCTTTCTTT
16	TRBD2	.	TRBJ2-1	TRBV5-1	CASSLGTSGSYNEQFF	TGCGCCAGCAGCTTGGGGACTAGCGGAAGCTACAATGAGCAGTTCTTC
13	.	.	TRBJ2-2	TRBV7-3	CASSLTGTGELFF	TGTGCCAGCAGCTTAACCGGGACCGGGGAGCTGTTTTTT
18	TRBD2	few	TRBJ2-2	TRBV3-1	CASSQDGTSPVGTGELFF	TGTGCCAGCAGCCAAGATGGGACTAGCCCCGTCGGGACCGGGGAGCTGTTTTTT
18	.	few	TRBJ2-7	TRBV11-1	CASSLARFAGQSFYEQYF	TGTGCCAGCAGCTTAGCCCGGTTTGCCGGACAGAGTTTCTACGAGCAGTACTTC
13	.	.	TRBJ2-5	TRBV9	CASSIQGEETQYF	TGTGCCAGCAGCATTCAGGGAGAAGAGACCCAGTACTTC
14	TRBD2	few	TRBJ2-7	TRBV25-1	CASSDSSGSYEQYF	TGTGCCAGCAGTGATTCTAGCGGGAGCTACGAGCAGTACTTC
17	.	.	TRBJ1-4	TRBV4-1	CASSQGLSAGTNEKLFF	TGCGCCAGCAGCCAAGGATTGTCGGCAGGAACTAATGAAAAACTGTTTTTT
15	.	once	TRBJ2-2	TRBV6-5	CASSYAYGSRRELFF	TGTGCCAGCAGTTACGCTTATGGGAGCAGAAGGGAGCTGTTTTTT
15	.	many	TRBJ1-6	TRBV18	CASSPDLGRNSPLHF	TGTGCCAGCTCACCCGATCTCGGACGGAATTCACCCCTCCACTTT
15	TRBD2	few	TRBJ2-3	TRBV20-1	CSVRGLAGQRDTQYF	TGCAGTGTCCGGGGACTAGCGGGGCAGCGAGATACGCAGTATTTT
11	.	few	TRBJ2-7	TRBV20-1	CSASQVYEQYF	TGCAGTGCTAGTCAGGTCTACGAGCAGTACTTC
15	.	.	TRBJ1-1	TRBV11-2	CASSFLSVGEAEAFF	TGTGCCAGCAGCTTCCTATCCGTGGGGGAGGCTGAAGCTTTCTTT
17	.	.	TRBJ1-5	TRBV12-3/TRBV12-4	CASSFEQGPYSNQPQHF	TGTGCCAGCAGTTTTGAACAGGGACCGTATAGCAATCAGCCCCAGCATTTT
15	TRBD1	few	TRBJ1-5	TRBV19	CASSRGGDGNQPQHF	TGTGCCAGTAGTAGAGGGGGCGATGGCAATCAGCCCCAGCATTTT
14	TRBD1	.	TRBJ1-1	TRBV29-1	CSVRPPGGTTEAFF	TGCAGCGTCAGACCGCCAGGGGGTACTACTGAAGCTTTCTTT
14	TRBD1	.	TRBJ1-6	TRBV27	CASTLTGADSPLHF	TGTGCCAGCACACTGACAGGGGCAGATTCACCCCTCCACTTT
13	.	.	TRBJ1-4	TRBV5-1	CASSGTRRSVQFF	TGCGCCAGCAGCGGGACGCGAAGATCGGTACAGTTTTTT
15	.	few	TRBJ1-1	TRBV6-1	CASSDKGMAATEAFF	TGTGCCAGCAGTGACAAAGGGATGGCTGCCACTGAAGCTTTCTTT
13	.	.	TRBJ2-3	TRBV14	CASSLSYANTQYF	TGTGCCAGCAGCCTTTCCTATGCAAATACGCAGTATTTT
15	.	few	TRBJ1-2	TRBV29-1	CSVEDRGGPSYGYTF	TGCAGCGTTGAAGATCGTGGAGGGCCTAGCTATGGCTACACCTTC
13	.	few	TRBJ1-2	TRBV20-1	CSARDQGNYGYTF	TGCAGTGCTAGAGATCAAGGGAACTATGGCTACACCTTC
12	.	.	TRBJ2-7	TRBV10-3	CAISDLGYEQYF	TGTGCCATCAGTGATCTCGGTTACGAGCAGTACTTC
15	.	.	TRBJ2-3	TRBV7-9	CASSPKFSSTDTQYF	TGTGCCAGCAGCCCGAAGTTTTCTAGCACAGATACGCAGTATTTT
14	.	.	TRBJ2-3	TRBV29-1	CSVVEVASTDTQYF	TGCAGCGTTGTAGAAGTGGCTAGCACAGATACGCAGTATTTT